The next 10 T cell receptor beta chains were all read from a single sample in a study of glioma-infiltrating T cells. TCR alpha and beta CDR3 regions were amplified from RNA using iRepertoire nested multiplex PCR. Using its own MiXCR run on the multiplex PCR reads, TCRdb lists one record per CDR3 protein. The table shows 160,000 or so distinct CDR3 sequences, with under 55% occurring only once. Sample: glioma tissue, nonneoplastic brain tissue, or PBMCs (not recorded which). These receptors were obtained from a human donor with low-grade glioma or glioblastoma, undergoing nonglioma brain surgery, or in good health (not recorded which).

This clonotype was observed at least ten times. The gene calls are TRBV27 and TRBJ1-1; D is unresolved. The V end lost 4 bases, the J end lost 1 base, and 10 bases lay between the germline ends. The length of the CDR3 is 14 residues. Germline V CDR1 and CDR2: MNHEY, SMNVEV (reference sequence). In nucleotides, the CDR3 is TGTGCCAGCAGTTCGCTCACGGAGAACACTGAAGCTTTCTTT. Its protein is CASSSLTENTEAFF.

To note about this clonotype: Possible read error: a much larger clone is one base away. The chain recombines TRBV4-1 with TRBJ1-2; D not resolved. The CDR3 extends over 12 amino acids. Trimming shortened V by 5 bases and J by 4 bases, and 8 bases separated the two germline ends. The V gene's germline CDR1 is MGHRA and CDR2 YSYEKL. CDR3 protein: CASSKNSYGYTF. The CDR3 nucleotides read TGCGCCAGCAGCAAAAACAGCTATGGCTACACCTTC.

Of note for this clonotype: This clone may be a read error of a much larger clone one base away. V and J are TRBV2 and TRBJ1-3; D may be TRBD1 (6 bases). The ends were cut back, 3 bases at V and 0 bases at J, with 9 bases in the middle. The CDR3 covers 15 residues. Germline-derived CDR1 and CDR2 are SNHLY and FYNNEI. The CDR3 coding sequence is TGTGCCAGCAGTGATGGGACATCCTCTGGAAACACCATATATTTT. Translated: CASSDGTSSGNTIYF.

The CDR3 region is CASKRESDNEQFF. In nucleotides, the CDR3 is TGTGCCAGCAAGCGGGAATCGGACAATGAGCAGTTCTTC. The chain uses TRBV2 and TRBJ2-1, with 7 bases lining up with TRBD2. With V trimmed by 7 bases and J by 5 bases, 5 bases remained unmatched. The CDR3 has 13 amino acids. The germline V gene encodes CDR1 SNHLY and CDR2 FYNNEI.

This clonotype came up many times. The rearrangement links TRBV28 to TRBJ2-5; TRBD1 matches 11 bases. The CDR3 sequence is 13 residues long. V lost 6 bases, J lost 5 bases, and 2 bases stayed unmatched. Germline-derived CDR1 and CDR2 are MDHEN and SYDVKM. As DNA, the CDR3 is TGTGCCAGCAGCCGGGACAGGGGGGAGACCCAGTACTTC. Protein sequence: CASSRDRGETQYF.

Concerning this clonotype itself: It may be a read error: a sequence one base away is much more abundant. The chain joins TRBV24-1 to TRBJ2-3, with unresolved D. Germline lookup yields CDR1 KGHDR and CDR2 SFDVKD. The CDR3 has 11 amino acids. The CDR3 region has the DNA TGTGCCGCCAGTGATTCGGTAACGCAGTATTTT. Its translation: CAASDSVTQYF.

CDR3 residues: CSARHTSFYEQFF. Here the CDR3 DNA reads TGCAGTGCTAGACACACTAGTTTTTACGAGCAGTTCTTC. The chain joins TRBV20-1 to TRBJ2-7, with a tentative D call TRBD2 (5 bases). The end of the DNA aligns better with TRBJ2-1, so the J call may be wrong. The CDR3 runs to 13 residues. CDR1 and CDR2 from the germline V gene are DFQATT and SNEGSKA (reference sequence).

This clonotype has just a few counts. The chain is built from TRBV12-3 or TRBV12-4 and TRBJ1-1, with a weak D call TRBD1 (5 bases). CDR3 length equals 16 residues. The ends were cut back, 7 bases at V and 6 bases at J, with 24 bases in the middle. DNA of the CDR3: TGTGCCAGCACCTTCCATACGGGGGGGGACTTAGCTGAAGCTTTCTTT. Its protein is CASTFHTGGDLAEAFF.

About this clonotype itself: The junction shows a germline mismatch at one end, possibly a read error. The gene calls are TRBV5-1 and TRBJ2-5; 8 positions agree with TRBD1. The CDR3 runs to 14 residues. The germline V gene has CDR1 SGHRS and CDR2 YFSETQ. The CDR3 here is CAGSYSGQGQTQYF. The CDR3 DNA sequence: TGCGCCGGCAGCTACTCCGGACAGGGACAGACCCAGTACTTC.

The chain joins TRBV4-1 to TRBJ2-3; the D gene could be TRBD1 or TRBD2 (5 bases each). There are 15 residues in the CDR3. V lost 7 bases and J lost 2, with 16 bases in between. Looked up from germline, CDR1 is MGHRA and CDR2 is YSYEKL. CDR3 DNA sequence: TGCGCCAGCATCCTCAGGGACCTTGACACAGATACGCAGTATTTT. Its protein is CASILRDLDTDTQYF.